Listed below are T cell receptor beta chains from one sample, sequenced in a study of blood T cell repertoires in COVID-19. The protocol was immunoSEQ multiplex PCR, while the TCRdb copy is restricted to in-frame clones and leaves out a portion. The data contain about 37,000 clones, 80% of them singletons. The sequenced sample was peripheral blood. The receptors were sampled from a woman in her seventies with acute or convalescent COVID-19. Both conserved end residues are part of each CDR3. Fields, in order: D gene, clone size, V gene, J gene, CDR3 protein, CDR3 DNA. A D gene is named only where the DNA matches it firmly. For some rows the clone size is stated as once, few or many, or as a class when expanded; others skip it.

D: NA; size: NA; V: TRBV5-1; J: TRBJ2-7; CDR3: CASEGADSYEQYF; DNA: TGCGCCAGTGAAGGGGCAGACTCCTACGAGCAGTACTTC
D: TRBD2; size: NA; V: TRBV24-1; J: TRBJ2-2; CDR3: CATSDATSGRYPGELFF; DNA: TGTGCCACCAGTGATGCGACTAGCGGGAGGTACCCCGGGGAGCTGTTTTTT
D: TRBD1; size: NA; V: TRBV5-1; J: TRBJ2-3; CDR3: CASSTPGQDTDTQYF; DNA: TGCGCCAGCAGCACCCCGGGACAGGACACAGATACGCAGTATTTT
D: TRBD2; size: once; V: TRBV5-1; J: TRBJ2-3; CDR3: CASSFISSGYTDTQYF; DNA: TGCGCCAGCAGCTTCATATCTAGCGGGTACACAGATACGCAGTATTTT
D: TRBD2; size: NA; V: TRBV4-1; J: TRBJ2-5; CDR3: CASSGAGEETQYF; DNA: TGCGCCAGCAGTGGCGCGGGGGAGGAGACCCAGTACTTC
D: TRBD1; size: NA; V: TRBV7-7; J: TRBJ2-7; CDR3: CASSWTGTSSYEQYF; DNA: TGTGCCAGCAGCTGGACAGGGACGAGCTCCTACGAGCAGTACTTC
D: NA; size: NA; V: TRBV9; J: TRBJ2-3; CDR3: CASSANDRPTDTQYF; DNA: TGTGCCAGCAGCGCGAACGACAGGCCTACAGATACGCAGTATTTT
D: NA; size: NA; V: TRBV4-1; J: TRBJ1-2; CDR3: CASSQDLRVYGYTF; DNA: TGCGCCAGCAGCCAAGATCTTCGGGTTTATGGCTACACCTTC
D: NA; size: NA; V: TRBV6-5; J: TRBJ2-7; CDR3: CASSSTYRDEQYF; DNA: TGTGCCAGCAGTAGTACCTACAGGGACGAGCAGTACTTC
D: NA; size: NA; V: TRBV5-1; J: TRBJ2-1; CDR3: CASSLDYLYNEQFF; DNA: TGCGCCAGCAGCTTGGACTATCTCTACAATGAGCAGTTCTTC
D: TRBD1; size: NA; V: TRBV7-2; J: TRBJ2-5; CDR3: CASSLRQGARETQYF; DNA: TGTGCCAGCAGCTTAAGACAGGGGGCAAGGGAGACCCAGTACTTC
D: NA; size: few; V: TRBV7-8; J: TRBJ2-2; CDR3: CASNPRVVTGELFF; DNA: TGTGCCAGCAACCCACGAGTTGTAACCGGGGAGCTGTTTTTT
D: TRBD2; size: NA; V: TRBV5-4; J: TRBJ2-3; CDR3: CASSPGTSGRVDTQYF; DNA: TGTGCCAGCAGCCCCGGGACTAGCGGGAGGGTGGATACGCAGTATTTT
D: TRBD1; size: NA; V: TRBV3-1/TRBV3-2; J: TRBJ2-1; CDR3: CASSQPGTGYNEQFF; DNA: TGTGCCAGCAGCCAACCCGGGACAGGGTATAATGAGCAGTTCTTC
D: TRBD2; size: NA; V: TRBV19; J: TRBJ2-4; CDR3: CASSTLGGGTKNIQYF; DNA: TGTGCCAGTAGTACCCTCGGGGGGGGAACCAAAAACATTCAGTACTTC
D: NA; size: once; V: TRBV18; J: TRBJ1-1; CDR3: CASSHNPAGRTHSMNTEAFF; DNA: TGTGCCAGCTCTCACAATCCCGCGGGGAGGACCCACTCCATGAACACTGAAGCTTTCTTT
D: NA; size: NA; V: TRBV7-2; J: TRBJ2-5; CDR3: CASSLDVPPPMYF; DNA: TGTGCCAGCAGCTTAGATGTTCCCCCCCCCATGTACTTC
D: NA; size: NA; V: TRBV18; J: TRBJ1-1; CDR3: CASSPPGSGLTEAFF; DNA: TGTGCCAGCTCACCACCAGGGTCGGGGTTAACTGAAGCTTTCTTT
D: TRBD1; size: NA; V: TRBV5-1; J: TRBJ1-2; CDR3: CASSLATGAYYGYTF; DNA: TGCGCCAGCAGCTTGGCCACAGGGGCTTACTATGGCTACACCTTC
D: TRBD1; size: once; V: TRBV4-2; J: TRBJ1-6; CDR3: CASSQKTGLNSPLHF; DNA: TGTGCCAGCAGCCAGAAGACAGGGCTGAATTCACCCCTCCACTTT
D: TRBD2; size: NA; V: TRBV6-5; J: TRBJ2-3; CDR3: CASSYPSGSGADTQYF; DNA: TGTGCCAGCAGTTACCCTAGCGGGAGTGGTGCAGATACGCAGTATTTT
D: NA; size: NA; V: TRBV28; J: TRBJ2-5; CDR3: CASSPGQQETQYF; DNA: TGTGCCAGCAGTCCTGGACAGCAAGAGACCCAGTACTTC
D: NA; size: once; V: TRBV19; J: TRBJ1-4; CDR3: CASSIWEPGNEKLFF; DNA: TGTGCCAGTAGTATCTGGGAGCCGGGGAATGAAAAACTGTTTTTT
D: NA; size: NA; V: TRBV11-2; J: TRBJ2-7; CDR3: CASSLDSGGYEQYF; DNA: TGTGCCAGCAGCTTAGATAGCGGAGGCTACGAGCAGTACTTC
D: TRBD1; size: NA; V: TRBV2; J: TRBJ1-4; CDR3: CASSGTGVTELFF; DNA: TGTGCCAGCAGCGGGACAGGGGTTACGGAACTGTTTTTT
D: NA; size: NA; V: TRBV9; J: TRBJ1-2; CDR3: CASSVDGGGEWTLGYTF; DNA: TGTGCCAGCAGCGTAGATGGAGGGGGGGAATGGACGCTCGGCTACACCTTC
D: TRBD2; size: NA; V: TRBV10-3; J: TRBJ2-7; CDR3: CAIRGTNSYEQYF; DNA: TGTGCCATCAGGGGGACTAACTCCTACGAGCAGTACTTC
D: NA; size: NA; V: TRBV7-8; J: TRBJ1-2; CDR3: CASSVYARDYGYTF; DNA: TGTGCCAGCAGCGTATACGCGCGGGACTATGGCTACACCTTC
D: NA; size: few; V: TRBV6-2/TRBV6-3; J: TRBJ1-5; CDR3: CASSYSVQGQPQHF; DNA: TGTGCCAGCAGTTACTCGGTCCAGGGACAGCCCCAGCATTTT